This is a list of T cell receptor beta chains from one sample in a study of regulatory T cells in long-lasting Graves disease. TCRdb re-called the multiplex PCR reads through MiXCR, storing one row per CDR3 protein. The data show roughly 420,000 distinct CDR3 sequences, with around 15% seen just once and about 11% held by the top ten. This sample was shared with a second study, whose subject was T cells in Graves' hyperthyroidism and ophthalmopathy.

Sequenced here: peripheral blood mononuclear cells (PBMCs), sampled at new diagnosis, from a patient treated with antithyroid drugs. Every receptor here comes from a young woman with Graves disease. The CDR3 runs from the conserved cysteine through the conserved F or W. Fields, in order: V gene, J gene, D gene, clone size, CDR3 protein, CDR3 DNA. A D gene is named only where the DNA matches it firmly. Clone size, where shown, is once, few, many, or a class for clones that have expanded.

TRBV11-2,TRBJ2-1,TRBD2,many,CASSLDPTSGTYNEQFF,TGTGCCAGCAGCTTAGACCCAACTAGCGGAACCTACAATGAGCAGTTCTTC
TRBV6-2/TRBV6-3,TRBJ2-7,-,many,CASSENGGAYEQYF,TGTGCCAGCAGTGAAAACGGCGGCGCCTACGAGCAGTACTTC
TRBV9,TRBJ1-2,TRBD1,-,CASSDGDRFQSWDWGYTF,TGTGCCAGCAGCGACGGGGACAGGTTCCAGAGTTGGGATTGGGGCTACACCTTC
TRBV7-6,TRBJ1-1,-,many,CASSLHGSYNTEAFF,TGTGCCAGCAGCTTACATGGCTCCTACAACACTGAAGCTTTCTTT
TRBV4-3,TRBJ2-7,TRBD2,few,CASSQMLAGVYEQYF,TGCGCCAGCAGCCAAATGCTAGCGGGAGTTTACGAGCAGTACTTC
TRBV12-3/TRBV12-4,TRBJ2-7,-,many,CASSFSIYEQYF,TGTGCCAGCAGTTTTTCTATCTACGAGCAGTACTTC
TRBV6-1,TRBJ1-2,TRBD1,many,CASRPRDRGFGYTF,TGTGCCAGCAGACCGCGGGACAGGGGTTTTGGCTACACCTTC
TRBV27,TRBJ1-1,-,many,CASSLSTMNTEAFF,TGTGCCAGCAGTCTGAGTACGATGAACACTGAAGCTTTCTTT
TRBV27,TRBJ2-5,TRBD1,few,CASSLWGGGTGGEETQYF,TGTGCCAGCAGTTTATGGGGGGGGGGGACAGGGGGCGAAGAGACCCAGTACTTC
TRBV4-3,TRBJ2-2,-,-,CASSLGLTVRLNTGELFF,TGCGCCAGCAGCTTGGGGTTGACAGTGCGATTGAACACCGGGGAGCTGTTTTTT